The rows below give T cell receptor beta chains drawn from one sample of a study of blood T cell repertoires in COVID-19. Assay used: immunoSEQ multiplex PCR; TCRdb lists only in-frame clones, some missing. The sample has 150,000 to 200,000 clones, over 75% seen once. The sample consisted of PBMCs or T cells enriched from blood (not recorded which). All receptors come from a man aged 50 to 60 who had recovered from COVID-19. Both conserved end residues are part of each CDR3. Each record gives: clone size, V gene, CDR3 protein. The size field is filled for only some rows; it gives once, few, many or a size class.

-	TRBV27	CASSLSAGTGPSKLNYGYTF
-	TRBV21-1	CASLLSGTGDNSPLHF
-	TRBV18	CASSPKRPQLFSYNEQFF
few	TRBV6-4	CASSETGTGGIYGYTF
-	TRBV7-9	CASSRDRIQETQYF
-	TRBV3-1/TRBV3-2	CASSPWASTDTQYF
few	TRBV4-2	CASTRVSTDTQYF
-	TRBV6-5	CASSRTGGNEKLFF
-	TRBV24-1	CATSGQSAFTSSYEQYF
-	TRBV5-1	CASSLQVGGFTEAFF
-	TRBV19	CASSIRGNTIYF
-	TRBV19	CASNRLAGGGLANEQFF
-	TRBV7-9	CATQRDGGNQPQHF
-	TRBV2	CASRGSGSLYLFF
-	TRBV7-9	CASSFPSGLEAFF
-	TRBV28	CASSSPTAENEKLFF
-	TRBV5-1	CASSSTGTGRNEQYF
-	TRBV15	CATSREGGPETQYF
-	TRBV16	CASSTPSSFNQPQHF
-	TRBV5-1	CASSLGLAGGTQETQYF
-	TRBV5-1	CASSAFGAGLAVGNEQFF
-	TRBV10-3	CAISEFTGGYLNTEAFF
-	TRBV7-9	CASTPRGTGETQYF
-	TRBV3-1/TRBV3-2	CASTQQVAGSGNTIYF
few	TRBV13	CASMGGTGGRTYEQYF
-	TRBV18	CASSPLASGGAPRTDTQYF
-	TRBV5-4	CASSGQGTGELFF
-	TRBV5-1	CASSLARGGGYEQYF
once	TRBV7-9	CASRQGAGNTIYF
-	TRBV15	CATSRDRKQGASANYGYTF
few	TRBV14	CASSQAGAGYNEQFF
-	TRBV12-3/TRBV12-4	CASSGTENSPLHF
once	TRBV5-1	CASRGTGRIGYTF
-	TRBV24-1	CATSGGGLNYGYTF
-	TRBV6-5	CASSYYERGTQYF
-	TRBV7-9	CASSKVGTEGQPQHF
-	TRBV19	CASLREGLGNQPQHF
-	TRBV5-8	CASVGRREANTGELFF
-	TRBV29-1	CSAQTVNTEAFF
-	TRBV5-1	CASRLSSGGKADTQYF
-	TRBV19	CASLGWGGAKNIQYF
-	TRBV28	CASSFQHYYEQYF
-	TRBV7-3	CASSPGQGGLGGYTF
-	TRBV28	CASSYQGNYGYTF
-	TRBV12-3/TRBV12-4	CASSLGQNEKLFF
-	TRBV7-3	CASSPIPTGTGYTF
-	TRBV28	CASSLDRDYGYTF
-	TRBV5-4	CASSRDRTGEQYF
-	TRBV3-1/TRBV3-2	CASSPGQFKTDTQYF
few	TRBV2	CASSSSVEAFF
-	TRBV2	CASSDTQNQETQYF
-	TRBV5-4	CASSLGPGDDTEAFF
-	TRBV6-5	CASSYRGGSSTDTQYF
-	TRBV5-4	CASSLTSPPYEQYF